These T cell receptor beta chains were read from a single sample in a study of T cells in Graves' hyperthyroidism and ophthalmopathy. TCRdb independently ran MiXCR on the multiplex PCR reads; one entry per CDR3 protein. The sample shows hundreds of thousands of distinct CDR3 sequences, about 16% of them seen only once. The source material was blood. The origin of the receptors is a woman younger than 45 with Graves' hyperthyroidism. Both conserved end residues are trimmed from each CDR3. Not all rows give a size; the values are once, few, many and, for expanded clones, a class.

V gene,CDR3 length,clone size,J gene,CDR3 protein
TRBV30,11,-,TRBJ1-4,AWGQGRERKLF
TRBV28,10,many,TRBJ1-1,ASLVPNTEAF
TRBV18,13,-,TRBJ1-2,ASSHPVGLHRGYT
TRBV30,13,-,TRBJ2-2,ACPAGGRNTGELF
TRBV28,11,-,TRBJ2-2,ASPQPNTGGLF
TRBV20-1,14,many,TRBJ2-5,SARDPGMGTQETQY
TRBV7-2,15,-,TRBJ2-3,ASSLGTSGSLTDTQY
TRBV5-6,9,-,TRBJ1-1,ASSLGFEAF
TRBV27,14,many,TRBJ2-1,ASSLMAWTSSNEQF
TRBV28,15,many,TRBJ1-1,ASSLTRGTGMNTEAF
TRBV27,12,many,TRBJ2-1,ASSFRGWGNEQF
TRBV13,12,many,TRBJ2-7,ASSVDRGTYEQY
TRBV6-1,14,many,TRBJ2-7,ASSDPRTSIAYEQY
TRBV28,16,few,TRBJ2-7,ASSSLSRASGRMGEQY